The 27 T cell receptor beta chains below were found in one sample sequenced in a study of cytomegalovirus exposure and HLA in healthy donors. It was with 60 Vbeta and 13 Jbeta primers that the PCR ran. Only in-frame clones appear in the TCRdb table, and some are missing; sequencing was by immunoSEQ multiplex PCR. In the table there are around 150,000 clones, roughly four fifths of which are singletons. Sequencing used PBMCs. These receptors were collected from a man in his forties or fifties in good health and CMV-seronegative.

V gene TRBV4-1 combines with J gene TRBJ1-1; D gene ambiguous. V shed 4 bases and J shed 11 bases, with 17 bases lying between them. Germline values: CDR1 MGHRA, CDR2 YSYEKL. The CDR3 sequence is 13 residues long. The CDR3 reads CASSREDGSRAFF. The CDR3 nucleotides are TGCGCCAGCAGCCGGGAGGACGGGTCCCGGGCTTTCTTT.

The gene calls are TRBV7-3 and TRBJ1-2; D is uncertain. In germline, CDR1 is SGHTA, CDR2 FQGTGA. The CDR3 consists of 13 residues. V was pared by 5 bases and J by 3 bases, with 10 bases between. CDR3 protein: CASSKPGDYGYTF. The CDR3 DNA is TGTGCCAGCAGCAAGCCGGGAGACTATGGCTACACCTTC.

The rearrangement links TRBV18 to TRBJ1-2; tentatively, D is TRBD1 (5 bases). The CDR3 is 17 amino acids. V gave up 0 bases and J gave up 8 bases, with 22 bases separating them. The V gene's germline CDR1 is KGHSH and CDR2 LQKENI. Here the CDR3 DNA reads TGTGCCAGCTCACCACCGGGGGGGACGTCCTATTATGAAGGCTACACCTTC. This codes for CASSPPGGTSYYEGYTF. The full variable domain, rest sourced from reference TRBV18 and TRBJ1-2, is NAGVMQNPRHLVRRRGQEARLRCSPMKGHSHVYWYRQLPEEGLKFMVYLQKENIIDESGMPKERFSAEFPKEGPSILRIQQVVRGDSAAYFCASSPPGGTSYYEGYTFGSGTRLTVV.

This chain links TRBV6-6 with TRBJ2-1, with a tentative D call TRBD2 (7 bases). Trimming left V 7 bases short and J 5 bases short, with 21 bases between. The germline V gene encodes CDR1 MNHNY and CDR2 SVGAGI (reference sequence). CDR3 length: 16 residues. The CDR3 spells CASTNMGASGNNEQFF. CDR3 sequence (DNA): TGTGCCAGCACCAACATGGGGGCTAGCGGTAACAATGAGCAGTTCTTC.

The chain combines TRBV11-2 with TRBJ2-5, with 9 bases that match TRBD1. The CDR3 spans 14 residues. In germline, CDR1 is SGHAT, CDR2 FQNNGV. Germline trimming cut 5 bases from V and 3 bases from J; bases unmatched to any gene: 4. The CDR3 region is CASSRTGAEETQYF. In DNA, the CDR3 is TGTGCCAGCAGCCGGACAGGGGCTGAAGAGACCCAGTACTTC.

About this clone itself: One end of the junction is discordant with germline, which a read error may explain. Other DNA sequences within the sample encode an identical CDR3. V usage is TRBV7-2 and J usage is TRBJ2-2; TRBD1 might be the D (7 bases). Looked up from germline, CDR1 is SGHTA and CDR2 is FQGNSA. The CDR3 covers 16 residues. In nucleotides, the CDR3 is TGTGCCAGCAGCTTAAAGGCTACAGGGGAGGCCGGGGAGTTGTTTTTT. It specifies CASSLKATGEAGELFF.

V and J are TRBV29-1 and TRBJ2-2; weak D call: TRBD2 (7 bases). This CDR3 spans 14 amino acids. V lost 4 bases and J lost 2, with 11 bases in between. Germline V lookup: CDR1 SQVTM, CDR2 ANQGSEA. The CDR3 sequence is CSVGRGANTGELFF. CDR3 nucleotides: TGCAGCGTTGGACGGGGGGCTAACACCGGGGAGCTGTTTTTT.

This clone was picked up a small number of times. The J gene is TRBJ1-4, the V gene TRBV6-5; tentatively, D is TRBD1 (5 bases). Trimming pared 6 bases from V and 7 bases from J, leaving 15 bases between. This CDR3 has 14 amino acids. Germline V gene data show CDR1 as MNHEY and CDR2 as SVGAGI. CDR3: CASSTGEAGEKLFF. CDR3 coding DNA: TGTGCCAGCAGCACGGGGGAGGCGGGTGAAAAACTGTTTTTT.

The gene calls are TRBV5-6 and TRBJ2-3; 12 bases map to TRBD2. Germline V gives CDR1 SGHDT, CDR2 YYEEEE. The CDR3 has 16 amino acids. V lost 2 bases, J lost 3 bases, and 4 bases stayed unmatched. This CDR3 is CASSFLAGGLTDTQYF. CDR3 bases: TGTGCCAGCAGCTTCCTAGCGGGGGGGCTTACAGATACGCAGTATTTT.

This clone was counted a few times. This chain joins TRBV18 and TRBJ2-5; the D gene is possibly TRBD1 (6 bases). CDR3 length equals 16 residues. The ends were cut back, 2 bases at V and 7 bases at J, with 20 bases in the middle. In germline, CDR1 is KGHSH, CDR2 LQKENI. Here the CDR3 DNA reads TGTGCCAGCTCACCAAATTCAGTCGGGACACTGGGGACCCAGTACTTC. Translating gives CASSPNSVGTLGTQYF.

The rearrangement joins TRBV6-4 to TRBJ2-2; D ambiguous. The CDR3 is 15 residues long. The germline V gene encodes CDR1 MRHNA and CDR2 SNTAGT. Between the trimmed V and J ends, which lost 0 bases and 4 bases, there was a span of 9 bases. CDR3 residues: CASSDSFTATGELFF. In nucleotides, the CDR3 is TGTGCCAGCAGTGACTCGTTTACAGCCACCGGGGAGCTGTTTTTT.

The genes are TRBV29-1 and TRBJ2-5; 7 nucleotides align to TRBD1. The assigned J gene may be wrong: the sequence end matches TRBJ2-7 better. This CDR3 region has 13 residues. Germline assignment: CDR1 SQVTM and CDR2 ANQGSEA. This CDR3 reads CSVTARTGYEQYF. As DNA, the CDR3 is TGCAGCGTAACCGCGAGGACAGGCTACGAGCAGTACTTC.

The chain joins TRBV5-4 to TRBJ2-7, with a possible D match to TRBD1 (6 bases). V shed 0 bases and J shed 3 bases, with 19 bases lying between them. CDR1 SGHNT and CDR2 YYREEE come from the germline V gene (reference sequence). The CDR3 is 17 amino acids. The CDR3 DNA reads as TGTGCCAGCAGCTTGGTGGGGCAGGGGACCACTTACTACGAGCAGTACTTC. It encodes CASSLVGQGTTYYEQYF.

This chain uses TRBV20-1 with TRBJ2-7, with D perhaps TRBD2 (5 bases). The CDR3 length is 11 residues. Trimming pared 2 bases from V and 4 bases from J, leaving 6 bases between. Germline values: CDR1 DFQATT, CDR2 SNEGSKA (reference sequence). The CDR3 spells CSARRGYEQYF. The CDR3, as DNA: TGCAGTGCTAGAAGAGGGTACGAGCAGTACTTC.

The gene calls are TRBV11-2 and TRBJ2-3, with 10 bases aligning to TRBD2. From germline, CDR1 is SGHAT and CDR2 FQNNGV. Trimming took 4 bases from V and 2 from J; bases not matched to a gene: 9. The CDR3 length is 17 residues. CDR3 amino acids: CASSSGVAGGFTDTQYF. CDR3 DNA sequence: TGTGCCAGCAGCTCTGGGGTAGCGGGGGGCTTCACAGATACGCAGTATTTT.

The gene calls are TRBV5-1 and TRBJ2-3; the match to TRBD2 covers 16 bases. V shed 4 bases, J shed 5 bases, and the junction held 7 bases outside the gene matches. This CDR3 contains 17 residues. Germline-derived CDR1 and CDR2 are SGHRS and YFSETQ. CDR3 amino acids: CASSKGTSGGAEDTQYF. For the CDR3, the DNA is TGCGCCAGCAGCAAAGGGACTAGCGGGGGGGCTGAAGATACGCAGTATTTT. Complete variable domain (other parts from reference TRBV5-1 and TRBJ2-3): KAGVTQTPRYLIKTRGQQVTLSCSPISGHRSVSWYQQTPGQGLQFLFEYFSETQRNKGNFPGRFSGRQFSNSRSEMNVSTLELGDSALYLCASSKGTSGGAEDTQYFGPGTRLTVL.

The chain links TRBV13 to TRBJ2-3; D is perhaps TRBD2 (6 bases). The CDR3 has 15 residues. The V end was cut by 1 base, the J end by 4 bases, with 12 bases between. Germline loops: CDR1 PRHDT, CDR2 FYEKMQ (reference sequence). CDR3 nucleotide sequence: TGTGCCAGCAGCTTAGTCCCCACTAGCTCAGATACGCAGTATTTT. Translating it yields CASSLVPTSSDTQYF.

The chain carries TRBV30 and TRBJ2-5; 13 nucleotides align to TRBD2. V shed 3 bases, J shed 4 bases, and the junction held 5 bases outside the gene matches. The CDR3 length is 15 residues. Per germline, CDR1 GTSNPN and CDR2 SVGIG (reference sequence). The CDR3 nucleotides are TGTGCCTGGAGCCGACTAGCGGGGGGAGGAGAGACCCAGTACTTC. It codes for CAWSRLAGGGETQYF.

This sequence joins TRBV9 and TRBJ2-3; a weak D match, TRBD2 (5 bases). The germline CDR1 and CDR2 sequences are SGDLS and YYNGEE. Trimming shortened V by 4 bases and J by 2 bases, and 11 bases separated the two germline ends. The CDR3 has 14 amino acids. DNA of the CDR3: TGTGCCAGCAGCCCCGGACTCCTCACAGATACGCAGTATTTT. It translates to CASSPGLLTDTQYF.

V and J are TRBV7-9 and TRBJ1-2; maybe TRBD1 (6 bases). Deletions cut 1 base from V and 2 bases from J, with 17 bases between. The CDR3 runs 17 residues. Germline CDR1 and CDR2: SEHNR and FQNEAQ (reference sequence). CDR3 in amino acids: CASSLDREVWSNYGYTF. For the CDR3, the DNA is TGTGCCAGCAGCTTAGACAGGGAAGTTTGGTCAAACTATGGCTACACCTTC.

J is TRBJ2-3 and V is TRBV7-8, with D maybe TRBD2 (6 bases). The V gene lost 4 bases and the J gene lost 2 bases, with 16 bases spanning the gap. This CDR3 has 16 amino acids. CDR1 SGHVS and CDR2 FQNEAQ come from the germline V gene. CDR3 residues: CASSSRTNQNTDTQYF. CDR3 nucleotide sequence: TGTGCCAGCAGCTCGCGGACTAACCAAAACACAGATACGCAGTATTTT.

This clone was observed a single time. The gene calls are TRBV4-1 and TRBJ2-7, with D perhaps matching TRBD2 (5 bases). This CDR3 is built from 15 residues. Trimming pared 1 base from V and 0 bases from J, leaving 10 bases between. The germline V gene encodes CDR1 MGHRA and CDR2 YSYEKL. The CDR3 protein is CASSQAGDSSYEQYF. The CDR3 DNA reads TGCGCCAGCAGCCAAGCCGGGGATTCCTCCTACGAGCAGTACTTC.

This sequence joins TRBV6-1 and TRBJ2-5, with 8 nucleotides matching TRBD2. The ends lost 4 bases at V and 2 bases at J; junction bases unmatched: 0. This CDR3 is built from 13 residues. Germline-derived CDR1 and CDR2 are MNHNS and SASEGT. The CDR3 sequence: CASSAGGQETQYF. The DNA of the CDR3 is TGTGCCAGCAGTGCGGGGGGGCAAGAGACCCAGTACTTC.

The J gene is TRBJ2-7, the V gene TRBV14, with TRBD2 matching over 9 bases. CDR3 length equals 15 residues. Unmatched junction bases numbered 5, after V lost 4 bases and J lost 1 base. The V gene's germline CDR1 is SGHDN and CDR2 FVKESK. CDR3 DNA sequence: TGTGCCAGCAGCCCATGGCGGGAGGGATCCTACGAGCAGTACTTC. Its protein is CASSPWREGSYEQYF.

This chain joins TRBV6-5 and TRBJ2-5; 10 positions match TRBD2. Per the germline V gene, CDR1 is MNHEY and CDR2 is SVGAGI. V lost 6 bases and J lost 7; bases outside the gene matches: 11. The length of the CDR3 is 15 residues. The DNA of the CDR3 is TGTGCCAGCAGGAAAGAGGCTAGCGGGGGCGGGACCCAGTACTTC. Amino acids: CASRKEASGGGTQYF.

This clone was counted only a few times. The V call is TRBV6-1, the J call TRBJ2-2, with 7 bases fitting TRBD2. This CDR3 contains 14 residues. Germline V gives CDR1 MNHNS, CDR2 SASEGT. With V trimmed by 4 bases and J by 5 bases, 4 bases remained unmatched. CDR3: CASSVRGVTGELFF. CDR3 nucleotides: TGTGCCAGCAGTGTCCGGGGGGTGACCGGGGAGCTGTTTTTT.

The J gene is TRBJ1-2, the V gene TRBV6-1; the D is unclear. Germline CDR1 is MNHNS and CDR2 is SASEGT. V was clipped by 4 bases and J by 8 bases, with 17 bases between them. CDR3 size: 14 residues. In DNA, the CDR3 is TGTGCCAGCAGTGGCACGGACTTCGCGAGAGGCTACACCTTC. Amino acids: CASSGTDFARGYTF.